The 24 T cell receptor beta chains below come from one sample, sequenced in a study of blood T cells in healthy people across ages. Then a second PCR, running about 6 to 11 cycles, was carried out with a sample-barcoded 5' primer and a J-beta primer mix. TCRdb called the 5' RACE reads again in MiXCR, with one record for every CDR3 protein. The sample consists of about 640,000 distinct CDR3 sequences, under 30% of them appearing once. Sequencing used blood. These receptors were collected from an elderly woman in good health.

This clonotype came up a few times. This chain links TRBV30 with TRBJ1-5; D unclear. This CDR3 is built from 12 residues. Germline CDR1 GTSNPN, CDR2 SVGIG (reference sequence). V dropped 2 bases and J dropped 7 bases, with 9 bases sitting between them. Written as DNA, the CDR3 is TGTGCCTGGAGTCTTGGTTTACAGCCCCAGCATTTT. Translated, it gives CAWSLGLQPQHF. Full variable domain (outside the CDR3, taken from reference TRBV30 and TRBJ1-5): SQTIHQWPATLVQPVGSPLSLECTVEGTSNPNLYWYRQAAGRGLQLLFYSVGIGQISSEVPQNLSASRPQDRQFILSSKKLLLSDSGFYLCAWSLGLQPQHFGDGTRLSIL.

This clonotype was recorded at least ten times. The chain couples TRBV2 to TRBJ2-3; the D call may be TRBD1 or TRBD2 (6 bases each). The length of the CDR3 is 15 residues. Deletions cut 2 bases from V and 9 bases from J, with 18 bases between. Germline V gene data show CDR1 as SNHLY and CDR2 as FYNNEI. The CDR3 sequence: CASSEMGGATPTQYF. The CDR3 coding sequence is TGTGCCAGCAGTGAAATGGGGGGCGCCACTCCAACGCAGTATTTT. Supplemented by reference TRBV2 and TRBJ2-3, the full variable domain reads EPEVTQTPSHQVTQMGQEVILRCVPISNHLYFYWYRQILGQKVEFLVSFYNNEISEKSEIFDDQFSVERPDGSNFTLKIRSTKLEDSAMYFCASSEMGGATPTQYFGPGTRLTVL.

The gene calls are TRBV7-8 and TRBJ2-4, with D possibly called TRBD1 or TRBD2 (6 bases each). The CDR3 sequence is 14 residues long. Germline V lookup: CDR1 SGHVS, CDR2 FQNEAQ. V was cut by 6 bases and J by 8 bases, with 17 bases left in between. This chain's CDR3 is CASSLRGERDIQYF. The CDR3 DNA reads TGTGCCAGCAGTTTGAGGGGGGAGAGGGACATTCAGTACTTC.

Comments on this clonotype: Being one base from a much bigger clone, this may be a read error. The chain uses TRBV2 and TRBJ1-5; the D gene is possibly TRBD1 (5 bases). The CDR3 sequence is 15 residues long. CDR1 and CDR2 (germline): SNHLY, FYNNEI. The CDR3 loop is CAGSEARVSNQPQHF. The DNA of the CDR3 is TGTGCCGGCAGTGAAGCCAGGGTTAGCAATCAGCCCCAGCATTTT.

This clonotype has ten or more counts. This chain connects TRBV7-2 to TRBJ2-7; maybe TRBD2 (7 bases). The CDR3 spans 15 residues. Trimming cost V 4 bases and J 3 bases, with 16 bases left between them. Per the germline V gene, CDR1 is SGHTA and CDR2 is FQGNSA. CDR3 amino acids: CASSYPGGAIYEQYF. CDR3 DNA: TGTGCCAGCAGCTACCCTGGGGGGGCTATCTACGAGCAGTACTTC.

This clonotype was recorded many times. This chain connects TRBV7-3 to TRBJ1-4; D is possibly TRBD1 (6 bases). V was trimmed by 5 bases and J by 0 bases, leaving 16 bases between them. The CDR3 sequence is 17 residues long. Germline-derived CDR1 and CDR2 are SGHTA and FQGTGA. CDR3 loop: CASSQTGASATNEKLFF. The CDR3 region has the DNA TGTGCCAGCAGCCAGACAGGAGCCTCCGCAACTAATGAAAAACTGTTTTTT.

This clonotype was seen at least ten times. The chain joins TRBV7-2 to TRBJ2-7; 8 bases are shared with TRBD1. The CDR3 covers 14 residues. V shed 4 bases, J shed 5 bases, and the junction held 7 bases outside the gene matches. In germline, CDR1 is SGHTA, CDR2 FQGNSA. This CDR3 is CASSSLTGVNEQYF. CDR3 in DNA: TGTGCCAGCAGCTCCCTGACAGGGGTCAACGAGCAGTACTTC.

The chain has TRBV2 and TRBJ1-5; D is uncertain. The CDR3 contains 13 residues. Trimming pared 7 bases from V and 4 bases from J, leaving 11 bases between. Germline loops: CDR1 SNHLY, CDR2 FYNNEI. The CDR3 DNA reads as TGTGCCAGCACAACTATTTCAAATCAGCCCCAGCATTTT. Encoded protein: CASTTISNQPQHF.

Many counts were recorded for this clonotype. CDR3 in DNA: TGTGCCAGCAGCATCGAACTAGCCTCTTGGTCAGATACGCAGTATTTT. Translating gives CASSIELASWSDTQYF. The chain carries TRBV12-3 or TRBV12-4 and TRBJ2-3; tentative D call: TRBD2 (6 bases). This CDR3 is built from 16 residues. The V end was cut by 6 bases, the J end by 4 bases, with 20 bases between.

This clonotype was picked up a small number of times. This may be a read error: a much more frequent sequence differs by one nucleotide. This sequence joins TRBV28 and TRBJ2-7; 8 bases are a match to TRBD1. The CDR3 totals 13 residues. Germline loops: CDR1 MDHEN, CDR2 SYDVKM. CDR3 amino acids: CTSVDRGRHEQYF. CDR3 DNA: TGTACCAGCGTTGACAGGGGTAGACACGAGCAGTACTTC.

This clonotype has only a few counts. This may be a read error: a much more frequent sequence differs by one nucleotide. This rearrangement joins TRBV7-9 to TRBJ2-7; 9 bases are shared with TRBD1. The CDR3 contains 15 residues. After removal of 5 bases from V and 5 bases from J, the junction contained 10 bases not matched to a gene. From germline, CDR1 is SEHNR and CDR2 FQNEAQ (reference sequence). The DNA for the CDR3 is TGTGCCAGCAGCCCCGGGGACAGGGTTACGAACGAGCAGTACTTC. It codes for CASSPGDRVTNEQYF.

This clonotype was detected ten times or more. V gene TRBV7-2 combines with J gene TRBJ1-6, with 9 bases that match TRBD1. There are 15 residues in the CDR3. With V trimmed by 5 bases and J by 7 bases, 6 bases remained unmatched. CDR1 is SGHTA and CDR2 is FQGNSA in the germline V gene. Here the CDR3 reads CASSAGTGRNSPLHF. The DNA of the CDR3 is TGTGCCAGCAGCGCCGGGACAGGGCGAAATTCACCCCTCCACTTT.

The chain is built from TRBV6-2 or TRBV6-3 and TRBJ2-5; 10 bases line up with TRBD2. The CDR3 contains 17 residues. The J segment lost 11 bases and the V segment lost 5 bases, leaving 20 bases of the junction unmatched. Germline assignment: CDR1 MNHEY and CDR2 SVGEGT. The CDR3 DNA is TGTGCCAGCAGTCCTCGTCCCCTAGCGGGGGCCCACAATGAGCAGTACTTC. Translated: CASSPRPLAGAHNEQYF.

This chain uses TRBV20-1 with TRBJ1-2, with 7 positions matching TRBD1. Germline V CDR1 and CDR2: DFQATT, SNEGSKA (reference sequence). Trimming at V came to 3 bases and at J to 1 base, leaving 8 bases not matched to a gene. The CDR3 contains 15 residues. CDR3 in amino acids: CSASVRQGLNYGYTF. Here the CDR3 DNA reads TGCAGTGCTAGTGTCCGACAGGGACTTAACTATGGCTACACCTTC.

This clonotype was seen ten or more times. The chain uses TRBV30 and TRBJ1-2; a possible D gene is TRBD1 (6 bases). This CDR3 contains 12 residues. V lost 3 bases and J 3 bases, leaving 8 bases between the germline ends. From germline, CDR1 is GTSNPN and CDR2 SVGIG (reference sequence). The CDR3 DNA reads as TGTGCCTGGAGACAGGGAGACTATGGCTACACCTTC. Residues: CAWRQGDYGYTF.

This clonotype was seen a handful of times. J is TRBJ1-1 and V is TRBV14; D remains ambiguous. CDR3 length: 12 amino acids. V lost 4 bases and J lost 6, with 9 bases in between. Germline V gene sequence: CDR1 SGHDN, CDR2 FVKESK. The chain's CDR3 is CASSRAWAEAFF. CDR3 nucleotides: TGTGCCAGCAGCCGGGCGTGGGCTGAAGCTTTCTTT.

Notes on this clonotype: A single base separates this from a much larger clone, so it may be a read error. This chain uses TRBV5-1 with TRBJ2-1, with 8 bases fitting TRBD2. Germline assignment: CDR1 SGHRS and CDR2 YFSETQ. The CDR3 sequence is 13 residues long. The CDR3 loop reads CAGSLTQLAAQFF. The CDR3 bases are TGCGCCGGCAGCTTAACCCAACTAGCGGCTCAGTTCTTC.

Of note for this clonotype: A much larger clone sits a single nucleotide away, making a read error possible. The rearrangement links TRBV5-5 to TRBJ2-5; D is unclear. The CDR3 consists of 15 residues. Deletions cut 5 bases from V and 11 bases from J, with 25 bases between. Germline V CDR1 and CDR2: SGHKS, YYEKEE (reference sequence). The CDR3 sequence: CASSPNVLQQYEQYF. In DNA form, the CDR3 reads TGTGCCAGCAGTCCAAACGTCCTCCAACAATATGAGCAGTACTTC.

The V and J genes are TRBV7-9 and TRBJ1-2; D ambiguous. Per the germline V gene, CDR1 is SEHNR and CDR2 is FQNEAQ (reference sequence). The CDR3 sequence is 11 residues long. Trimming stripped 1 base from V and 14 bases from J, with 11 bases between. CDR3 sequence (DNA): TGTGCCAGCAGCTTAGGGACCCCTCAGACCTTC. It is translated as CASSLGTPQTF.

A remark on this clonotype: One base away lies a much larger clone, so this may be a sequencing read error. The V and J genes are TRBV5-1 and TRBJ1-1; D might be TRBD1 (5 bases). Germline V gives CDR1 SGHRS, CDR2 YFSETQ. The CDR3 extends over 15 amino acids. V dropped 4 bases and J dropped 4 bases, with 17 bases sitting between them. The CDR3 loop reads CASSVEGRGGTEAFF. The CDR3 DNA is TGCGCCAGCAGCGTGGAGGGACGGGGGGGCACTGAAGCTTTCTTT. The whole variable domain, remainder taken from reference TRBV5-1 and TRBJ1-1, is KAGVTQTPRYLIKTRGQQVTLSCSPISGHRSVSWYQQTPGQGLQFLFEYFSETQRNKGNFPGRFSGRQFSNSRSEMNVSTLELGDSALYLCASSVEGRGGTEAFFGQGTRLTVV.

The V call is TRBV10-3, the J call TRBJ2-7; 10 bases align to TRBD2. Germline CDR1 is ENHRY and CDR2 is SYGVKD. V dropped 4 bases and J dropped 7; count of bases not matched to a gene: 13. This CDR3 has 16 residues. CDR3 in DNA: TGTGCCATCAGTGCGGCTAGCGGGAGAGGGGTGAGGGAGCAGTACTTC. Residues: CAISAASGRGVREQYF.

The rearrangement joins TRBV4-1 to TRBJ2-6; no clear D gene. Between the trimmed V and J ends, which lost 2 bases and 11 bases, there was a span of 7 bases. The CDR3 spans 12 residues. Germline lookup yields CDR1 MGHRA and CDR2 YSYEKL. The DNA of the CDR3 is TGCGCCAGCAGCCAACCCTCCTACGTCCTGACTTTC. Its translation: CASSQPSYVLTF.

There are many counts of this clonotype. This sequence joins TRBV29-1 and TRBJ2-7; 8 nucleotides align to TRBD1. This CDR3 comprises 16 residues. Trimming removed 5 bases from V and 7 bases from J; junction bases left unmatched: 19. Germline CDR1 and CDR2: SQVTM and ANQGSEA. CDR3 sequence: CSVSGGEGLSYNEQYF. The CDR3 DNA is TGCAGCGTTTCAGGGGGCGAGGGGCTCTCCTACAATGAGCAGTACTTC.

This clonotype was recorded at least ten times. DNA for the CDR3: TGTGCCAGCAGCCGATCCAAAAGGGAGACCCAGTACTTC. Its translation is CASSRSKRETQYF. The rearrangement links TRBV6-5 to TRBJ2-5; D gene uncertain. This CDR3 is built from 13 residues. CDR1 MNHEY and CDR2 SVGAGI come from the germline V gene. V was clipped by 6 bases and J by 5 bases, with 13 bases between them.